The 25 T cell receptor beta chains presented below share a single source sample, sequenced in a study of shared clonotypes between healthy human individuals (dated by TCRdb to 2018 to 2020). The method behind the library was the immunoSEQ multiplex PCR assay. The immuneACCESS repertoire file appears here via TCRdb, limited to in-frame rearrangements. These files lack a portion of the clones; in checked studies, under half of the deficit traces to unresolved V genes, and the cause of the others is not known. The sample yields 2 million to 2.5 million clones; 85% to 95% were counted once. The ten biggest clones cover 0.35% to 0.5% of the sample. The sample was naive CD4+ T cells from PBMCs. The sample's cell subset or site label, decoded: CD45RA+ positively selected. The receptor source for this set is a young man in good health. Some clones in this sample may be carry-over from other donors' samples.

This clone was detected once. Within the sample, other DNA sequences also encode this same CDR3. The V gene is TRBV19, the J gene TRBJ2-3, with D uncertain. Trimming removed 3 bases at V and 6 bases at J, with 7 bases between. Germline-derived CDR1 and CDR2 are LNHDA and SQIVND (reference sequence). CDR3 length: 12 residues. The CDR3 region has the DNA TGTGCCAGTAGTATCAGCGCGGATACGCAGTATTTT. Its translation is CASSISADTQYF. The whole variable domain, remainder taken from reference TRBV19 and TRBJ2-3, is DGGITQSPKYLFRKEGQNVTLSCEQNLNHDAMYWYRQDPGQGLRLIYYSQIVNDFQKGDIAEGYSVSREKKESFPLTVTSAQKNPTAFYLCASSISADTQYFGPGTRLTVL.

The chain uses TRBV27 and TRBJ2-3; D may be TRBD1 (6 bases). The CDR3 length is 16 residues. V was clipped by 3 bases and J by 5 bases, with 18 bases between them. The germline CDR1 and CDR2 sequences are MNHEY and SMNVEV (reference sequence). The CDR3, as DNA: TGTGCCAGCAGTTTCCGACAGGCTAGGGTGGGAGATACGCAGTATTTT. Translated, it gives CASSFRQARVGDTQYF.

The gene calls are TRBV19 and TRBJ1-4; 7 positions match TRBD1. The trim removed 7 bases at V and 6 bases at J, leaving 8 bases unmatched. The V gene's germline CDR1 is LNHDA and CDR2 SQIVND (reference sequence). The CDR3 extends over 14 amino acids. The CDR3 is CASTPGRGDEKLFF. In DNA form, the CDR3 reads TGTGCCAGTACCCCGGGCAGGGGGGATGAAAAACTGTTTTTT.

V usage is TRBV19 and J usage is TRBJ2-1, with D possibly being TRBD2 (6 bases). This CDR3 region has 13 residues. Germline CDR1 reads LNHDA; CDR2 reads SQIVND (reference sequence). The germline V and J ends were trimmed by 5 bases and 4 bases, with 9 bases remaining between them. The CDR3 region has the DNA TGTGCCAGTAGTGGACTACTTTACAATGAGCAGTTCTTC. It translates to CASSGLLYNEQFF.

The chain employs TRBV7-2 and TRBJ1-3, with D perhaps TRBD1 (5 bases). V lost 0 bases and J lost 8, with 14 bases in between. The CDR3 sequence is 15 residues long. The V gene's germline CDR1 is SGHTA and CDR2 FQGNSA. The CDR3 loop reads CASSLAGLSGDTIYF. The CDR3 nucleotides are TGTGCCAGCAGCTTAGCGGGTCTATCGGGGGACACCATATATTTT.

The rearrangement uses TRBV6-4 and TRBJ1-1; TRBD1 agrees at 8 bases. The CDR3 totals 14 residues. Trimming took 8 bases from V and 8 from J; bases not matched to a gene: 13. Per the germline V gene, CDR1 is MRHNA and CDR2 is SNTAGT. CDR3 sequence: CASQDRVVVAEAFF. The CDR3 region has the DNA TGTGCCAGCCAGGACAGGGTGGTAGTGGCCGAAGCTTTCTTT.

The chain carries TRBV2 and TRBJ2-5, with D possibly matching TRBD1 (7 bases). The CDR3 is 14 amino acids. Germline-derived CDR1 and CDR2 are SNHLY and FYNNEI. Between the trimmed V and J ends, which lost 6 bases and 6 bases, there was a span of 17 bases. The CDR3 here is CASRALTGRQTQYF. CDR3 coding DNA: TGTGCCAGCAGGGCCTTGACAGGGAGGCAGACCCAGTACTTC.

The V call is TRBV6-5, the J call TRBJ2-1; D remains unclear. V lost 8 bases and J 7 bases, leaving 9 bases between the germline ends. The V gene's germline CDR1 is MNHEY and CDR2 SVGAGI. The length of the CDR3 is 11 residues. CDR3 protein: CASGRRNEQFF. In DNA, the CDR3 is TGTGCCAGCGGTCGCCGGAATGAGCAGTTCTTC.

The chain joins TRBV28 to TRBJ1-6; D might be TRBD1 (5 bases). This CDR3 contains 18 residues. Trimming left V 4 bases short and J 0 bases short, with 16 bases between. CDR1 is MDHEN, CDR2 SYDVKM, per germline. CDR3 protein: CASSSGPQGSSYNSPLHF. The CDR3 DNA reads TGTGCCAGCAGTTCGGGACCTCAAGGTAGCTCCTATAATTCACCCCTCCACTTT.

V is TRBV21-1 and J is TRBJ2-7; TRBD1, the table's D call, was not compared with the DNA. TRBV21-1 is termed a pseudogene. The CDR3 has 15 amino acids. CDR3 nucleotide sequence: TGTGCCAGCCGCTGTACCGCAGTCCTTTTAAACGAGCAGTACTTC. Translation: CASRCTAVLLNEQYF.

The chain combines TRBV2 with TRBJ2-7; tentatively, D is TRBD2 (6 bases). The length of the CDR3 is 12 residues. Trimming stripped 8 bases from V and 4 bases from J, with 12 bases between. Per germline, CDR1 SNHLY and CDR2 FYNNEI. The CDR3 coding sequence is TGTGCCAGCCGGGGGAGATCTTACGAGCAGTACTTC. Translation gives CASRGRSYEQYF.

The V call is TRBV7-9, the J call TRBJ2-5; D unresolved. This CDR3 comprises 15 residues. V lost 5 bases and J lost 5, with 18 bases in between. CDR1 SEHNR and CDR2 FQNEAQ come from the germline V gene (reference sequence). CDR3 in amino acids: CASSAQDPIVETQYF. The CDR3, as DNA: TGTGCCAGCAGCGCCCAGGACCCAATCGTGGAGACCCAGTACTTC. Complete variable domain (other parts from reference TRBV7-9 and TRBJ2-5): DTGVSQNPRHKITKRGQNVTFRCDPISEHNRLYWYRQTLGQGPEFLTYFQNEAQLEKSRLLSDRFSAERPKGSFSTLEIQRTEQGDSAMYLCASSAQDPIVETQYFGPGTRLLVL.

The rearrangement joins TRBV7-8 to TRBJ2-1; no firm D call. The V gene's germline CDR1 is SGHVS and CDR2 FQNEAQ. The ends were cut back, 7 bases at V and 4 bases at J, with 11 bases in the middle. CDR3 length equals 13 residues. CDR3 in amino acids: CASTHTEYNEQFF. CDR3 in DNA: TGTGCCAGCACCCACACGGAGTACAATGAGCAGTTCTTC.

The chain carries TRBV28 and TRBJ2-7; D is tentatively TRBD1 or TRBD2 (5 bases each). Germline V CDR1 and CDR2: MDHEN, SYDVKM. The CDR3 covers 16 residues. Trimming pared 1 base from V and 9 bases from J, leaving 22 bases between. The CDR3 loop is CASSLSFPRHGGGQYF. The CDR3 DNA sequence: TGTGCCAGCAGTTTATCTTTTCCCCGACACGGTGGGGGGCAGTACTTC.

This clone turned up a few times. Other DNA sequences in the same sample also yield this CDR3. The chain recombines TRBV7-3 with TRBJ1-5; D remains ambiguous. The CDR3 covers 13 residues. The V gene's germline CDR1 is SGHTA and CDR2 FQGTGA. V gave up 2 bases and J gave up 1 base, with 3 bases separating them. This CDR3 reads CASSLDSNQPQHF. DNA of the CDR3: TGTGCCAGCAGCTTAGACAGCAATCAGCCCCAGCATTTT.

The chain recombines TRBV4-1 with TRBJ2-7, with 8 bases identical to TRBD1. The germline V gene encodes CDR1 MGHRA and CDR2 YSYEKL. Trimming took 4 bases from V and 11 from J; bases not matched to a gene: 19. The CDR3 loop spans 16 amino acids. CDR3 nucleotides: TGCGCCAGCAGCCCCTTCCCAGCAGGGGGCTCGAGAGTTAAGTACTTC. Protein sequence: CASSPFPAGGSRVKYF.

The chain joins TRBV5-5 to TRBJ2-1; the match to TRBD1 covers 7 bases. The ends lost 3 bases at V and 0 bases at J; junction bases unmatched: 9. CDR1 SGHKS and CDR2 YYEKEE come from the germline V gene (reference sequence). This CDR3 spans 17 amino acids. CDR3 bases: TGTGCCAGCAGCTCCCTAGGCAGGGGGAGCTCCTACAATGAGCAGTTCTTC. This encodes CASSSLGRGSSYNEQFF.

The rearrangement joins TRBV4-2 to TRBJ2-1, with unresolved D. The CDR3 has 16 amino acids. CDR1 LGHNA and CDR2 YNFKEQ come from the germline V gene. Trimming cost V 6 bases and J 7 bases, with 22 bases left between them. This CDR3 is CASSQLGSQIVNEQFF. CDR3 in DNA: TGTGCCAGCAGTCAACTGGGCAGCCAGATAGTAAATGAGCAGTTCTTC.

This clone appeared a single time. This chain links TRBV7-2 with TRBJ1-3; possibly TRBD1 for D (5 bases). The V end lost 2 bases, the J end lost 2 bases, and 13 bases lay between the germline ends. The CDR3 spans 16 residues. Germline CDR1 SGHTA, CDR2 FQGNSA. The CDR3 DNA reads as TGTGCCAGCAGCTTACTCCCCAGGGCTCCTGGAAACACCATATATTTT. This codes for CASSLLPRAPGNTIYF.

The J gene is TRBJ2-1, the V gene TRBV6-6, with D tentatively TRBD1 or TRBD2 (5 bases each). Trimming shortened V by 7 bases and J by 6 bases, and 19 bases separated the two germline ends. Germline CDR1 MNHNY, CDR2 SVGAGI (reference sequence). The CDR3 has 15 residues. This CDR3 is CASNGPPGATNEQFF. Written as DNA, the CDR3 is TGTGCCAGCAACGGTCCCCCCGGGGCGACCAATGAGCAGTTCTTC.

The sample holds one count of this clone. The V gene is TRBV7-2, the J gene TRBJ2-7, with TRBD1 matching over 8 bases. This CDR3 contains 15 residues. J was trimmed by 3 bases and V by 0 bases; bases with no gene match: 4. Germline values: CDR1 SGHTA, CDR2 FQGNSA. CDR3 DNA sequence: TGTGCCAGCAGCTTAGCAAAGGACAGGGTCTACGAGCAGTACTTC. Its protein product is CASSLAKDRVYEQYF.

The rearrangement links TRBV6-4 to TRBJ2-1; 10 nucleotides align to TRBD2. The length of the CDR3 is 20 residues. Germline assignment: CDR1 MRHNA and CDR2 SNTAGT. V shed 2 bases, J shed 6 bases, and the junction held 19 bases outside the gene matches. CDR3 loop: CASSDPFLAGDPRTTNEQFF. The CDR3 bases are TGTGCCAGCAGTGACCCGTTTCTAGCGGGGGACCCACGGACGACCAATGAGCAGTTCTTC.

J is TRBJ2-3 and V is TRBV28; 7 bases line up with TRBD2. This CDR3 comprises 14 residues. Germline trimming cut 3 bases from V and 2 bases from J; bases unmatched to any gene: 2. Germline V gene sequence: CDR1 MDHEN, CDR2 SYDVKM. CDR3 in DNA: TGTGCCAGCAGTTTTCGGGAGGCCACAGATACGCAGTATTTT. Amino acids: CASSFREATDTQYF. The full variable domain, rest sourced from reference TRBV28 and TRBJ2-3, is DVKVTQSSRYLVKRTGEKVFLECVQDMDHENMFWYRQDPGLGLRLIYFSYDVKMKEKGDIPEGYSVSREKKERFSLILESASTNQTSMYLCASSFREATDTQYFGPGTRLTVL.

V and J are TRBV5-6 and TRBJ2-2, with TRBD2 as a possible D gene (5 bases). V was trimmed by 4 bases and J by 1 base, leaving 11 bases between them. There are 15 residues in the CDR3. Germline V gene sequence: CDR1 SGHDT, CDR2 YYEEEE. The CDR3 DNA is TGTGCCAGCAGCAGGCGGGTGGGGAACACCGGGGAGCTGTTTTTT. Amino acid sequence: CASSRRVGNTGELFF.

A note on this clone: Other DNA variants within this sample encode the same CDR3. V gene TRBV29-1 combines with J gene TRBJ1-2; perhaps TRBD1 as D (6 bases). CDR1 and CDR2 from the germline V gene are SQVTM and ANQGSEA. CDR3 length: 13 amino acids. Trimming removed 6 bases from V and 2 bases from J, with 13 bases in between. The CDR3 region is CSVGQRLNYGYTF. In nucleotides, the CDR3 is TGCAGCGTCGGACAGCGATTAAACTATGGCTACACCTTC.